This T cell receptor beta chain originates from a study of blood T cell repertoires in COVID-19. Deletions cut 2 bases from V and 8 bases from J, with 12 bases between. CDR1 is KGHSH and CDR2 is LQKENI in the germline V gene. The CDR3 runs to 13 residues. Repertoires were generated with immunoSEQ multiplex PCR, while TCRdb's copy carries only in-frame clones and drops some. The data hold some 110,000 clones, with roughly 83% observed a single time. The sequenced sample was peripheral blood. The sequence was collected from a woman of 80 years or more with active or convalescent COVID-19. The chain uses TRBV18 and TRBJ1-1; D gene uncertain. CDR3 in amino acids: CASSPGGQMEAFF. For the CDR3, the DNA is TGTGCCAGCTCACCAGGTGGGCAGATGGAAGCTTTCTTT.